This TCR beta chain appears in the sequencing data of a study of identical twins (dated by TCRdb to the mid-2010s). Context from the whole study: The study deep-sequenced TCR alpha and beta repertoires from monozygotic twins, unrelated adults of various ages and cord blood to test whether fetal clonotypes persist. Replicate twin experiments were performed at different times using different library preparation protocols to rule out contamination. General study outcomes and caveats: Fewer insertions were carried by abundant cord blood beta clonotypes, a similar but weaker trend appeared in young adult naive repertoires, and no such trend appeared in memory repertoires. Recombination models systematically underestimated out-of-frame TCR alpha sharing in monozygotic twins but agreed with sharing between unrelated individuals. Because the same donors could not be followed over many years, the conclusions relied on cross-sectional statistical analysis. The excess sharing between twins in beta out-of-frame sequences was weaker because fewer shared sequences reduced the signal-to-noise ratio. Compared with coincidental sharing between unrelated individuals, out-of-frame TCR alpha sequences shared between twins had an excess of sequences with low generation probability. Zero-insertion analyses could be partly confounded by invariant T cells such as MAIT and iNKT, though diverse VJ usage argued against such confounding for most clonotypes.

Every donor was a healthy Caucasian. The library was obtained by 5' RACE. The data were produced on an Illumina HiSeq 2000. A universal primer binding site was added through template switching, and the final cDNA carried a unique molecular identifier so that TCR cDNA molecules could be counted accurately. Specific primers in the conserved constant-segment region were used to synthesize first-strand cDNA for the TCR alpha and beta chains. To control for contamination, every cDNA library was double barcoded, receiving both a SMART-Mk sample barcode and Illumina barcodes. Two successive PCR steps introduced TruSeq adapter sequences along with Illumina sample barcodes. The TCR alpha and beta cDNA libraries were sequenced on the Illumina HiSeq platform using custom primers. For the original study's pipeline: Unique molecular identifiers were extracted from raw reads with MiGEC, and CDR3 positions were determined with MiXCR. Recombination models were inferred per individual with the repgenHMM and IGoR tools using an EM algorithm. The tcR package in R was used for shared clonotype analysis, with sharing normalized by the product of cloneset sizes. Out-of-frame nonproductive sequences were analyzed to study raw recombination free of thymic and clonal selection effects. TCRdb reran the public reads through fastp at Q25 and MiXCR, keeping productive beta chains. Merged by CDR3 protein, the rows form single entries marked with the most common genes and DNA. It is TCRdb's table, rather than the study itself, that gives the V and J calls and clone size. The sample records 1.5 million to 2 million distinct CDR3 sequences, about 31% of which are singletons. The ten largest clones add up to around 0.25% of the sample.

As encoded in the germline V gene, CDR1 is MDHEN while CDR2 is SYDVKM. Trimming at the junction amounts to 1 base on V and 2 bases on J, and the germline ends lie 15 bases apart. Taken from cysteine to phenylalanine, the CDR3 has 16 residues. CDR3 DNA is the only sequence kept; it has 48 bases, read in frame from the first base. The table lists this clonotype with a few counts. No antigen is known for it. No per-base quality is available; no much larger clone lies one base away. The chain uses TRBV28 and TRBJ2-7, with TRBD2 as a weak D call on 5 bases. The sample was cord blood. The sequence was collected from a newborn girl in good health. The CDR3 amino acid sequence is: CASSLSVGHGAYEQYF. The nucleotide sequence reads TGTGCCAGCAGTTTATCGGTCGGGCACGGGGCCTACGAGCAGTACTTC.